These 14 T cell receptor beta chains came from one sample sequenced in a study. TCRdb passed the RT-PCR reads through MiXCR, listing each CDR3 protein once. The profile covers 550,000 to 750,000 distinct CDR3 sequences, with 11% to 15% appearing a single time and roughly 3.9% taken by the ten largest. The sequenced material came from memory CD4+ T cells from blood. These TCRs come from a female donor in good health, serving as a healthy control.

This clonotype came up once. A much larger clone is a single base away; this may be a read error. The V call is TRBV4-1, the J call TRBJ2-7; TRBD2 matches 15 bases. The ends lost 2 bases at V and 6 bases at J; junction bases unmatched: 2. Germline-derived CDR1 and CDR2 are MGHRA and YSYEKL. This CDR3 contains 15 residues. For the CDR3, the DNA is TGCGCCAGCAGCCAACTGGGACTAGCGGGAGGCGAGCAGTACTTC. It specifies CASSQLGLAGGEQYF.

In its sample, this clonotype was seen a few times. This chain links TRBV5-1 with TRBJ2-5, with 7 nucleotides matching TRBD1. V was pared by 0 bases and J by 4 bases, with 6 bases of the junction left unmatched. CDR1 SGHRS and CDR2 YFSETQ come from the germline V gene. The CDR3 runs to 15 residues. The CDR3 DNA reads TGCGCCAGCAGCTTGGATGGGACAGACATAGAGACCCAGTACTTC. It translates to CASSLDGTDIETQYF.

The chain recombines TRBV6-5 with TRBJ1-2; D remains ambiguous. Trimming stripped 0 bases from V and 1 base from J, with 12 bases between. The CDR3 runs to 16 residues. Germline assignment: CDR1 MNHEY and CDR2 SVGAGI. This chain's CDR3 is CASSYSWLGDNYGYTF. CDR3 DNA sequence: TGTGCCAGCAGTTACTCGTGGCTGGGCGATAACTATGGCTACACCTTC.

For the CDR3, the DNA is TGTGCCAGCAGCGCGGAGGGGTATCGAGCTTTCTTT. It codes for CASSAEGYRAFF. The chain employs TRBV7-2 and TRBJ1-1; D might be TRBD1 (5 bases). V lost 5 bases to trimming and J lost 10 bases, with 14 bases between them. This CDR3 comprises 12 residues. CDR1 SGHTA and CDR2 FQGNSA come from the germline V gene.

This clonotype was seen only a few times. This chain links TRBV20-1 with TRBJ2-1; D not certain. Germline V lookup: CDR1 DFQATT, CDR2 SNEGSKA (reference sequence). CDR3 length equals 14 residues. The V gene lost 6 bases and the J gene lost 1 base, with 13 bases spanning the gap. CDR3 sequence: CSALVGPSYNEQFF. Here the CDR3 DNA reads TGCAGTGCCCTAGTTGGTCCTTCCTACAATGAGCAGTTCTTC.

A few counts support this clonotype. As DNA, the CDR3 is TGCAGTGCTCCCCGGCAGGGGGCTTTTGTAGCTGAAGCTTTCTTT. Protein sequence: CSAPRQGAFVAEAFF. The chain uses TRBV20-1 and TRBJ1-1; 8 nucleotides match TRBD1. With 5 bases clipped from V and 6 bases from J, the junction kept 14 bases outside the gene matches. CDR3 length: 15 residues. Germline V CDR1 and CDR2: DFQATT, SNEGSKA (reference sequence).

The sample holds many counts of this clonotype. The chain carries TRBV4-2 and TRBJ2-7; D remains unclear. The V and J ends lost 5 bases and 7 bases respectively, with 18 bases between them. The CDR3 is 14 amino acids. CDR1 is LGHNA and CDR2 is YNFKEQ in the germline V gene. In nucleotides, the CDR3 is TGTGCCAGCAGCTTAAGTCTTGACACCGGAGAGCAGTACTTC. This gives the protein CASSLSLDTGEQYF.

There are many counts of this clonotype. The chain employs TRBV4-1 and TRBJ2-2; D gene uncertain. This CDR3 spans 14 amino acids. V gave up 1 base and J gave up 6 bases, with 9 bases separating them. Germline CDR1 MGHRA, CDR2 YSYEKL. This CDR3 is CASSQVLGPGELFF. The CDR3 DNA follows: TGCGCCAGCAGCCAAGTTTTAGGACCCGGGGAGCTGTTTTTT.

This clonotype was seen many times. The chain uses TRBV4-2 and TRBJ1-4; TRBD1 is a possible D gene (5 bases). This CDR3 is built from 14 residues. Per the germline V gene, CDR1 is LGHNA and CDR2 is YNFKEQ. With 1 base removed from V and 7 bases from J, the gap between germline ends came to 10 bases. The CDR3 DNA reads as TGTGCCAGCAGCCAAGGGAAGGGGCGTGAAAAACTGTTTTTT. Translating it yields CASSQGKGREKLFF.

This clonotype was seen only a few times. The CDR3 is CASSFQPGQEGEKLFF. The CDR3 coding sequence is TGCGCCAGCAGCTTTCAACCGGGACAGGAGGGTGAAAAACTGTTTTTT. The chain combines TRBV5-1 with TRBJ1-4; TRBD1 agrees at 8 bases. V lost 2 bases, J lost 7 bases, and 10 bases stayed unmatched. This CDR3 is built from 16 residues. CDR1 and CDR2 from the germline V gene are SGHRS and YFSETQ.

This clonotype showed up many times. The V gene is TRBV7-9, the J gene TRBJ1-1; 9 bases agree with TRBD1. The junction had 3 bases not matched to a gene; V was cut back by 6 bases and J by 4 bases. The CDR3 sequence is 13 residues long. Germline V gives CDR1 SEHNR, CDR2 FQNEAQ (reference sequence). The CDR3 region has the DNA TGTGCCAGCAGTAAGACAGGGGGCACTGAAGCTTTCTTT. Translation: CASSKTGGTEAFF.

This clonotype appeared a few times. The chain carries TRBV7-8 and TRBJ2-7; weak D call: TRBD1 (6 bases). The V gene's germline CDR1 is SGHVS and CDR2 FQNEAQ. This CDR3 is built from 14 residues. V dropped 4 bases and J dropped 0 bases, with 10 bases sitting between them. In nucleotides, the CDR3 is TGTGCCAGCAGCTGGATGGACAGCTCCTACGAGCAGTACTTC. It is translated as CASSWMDSSYEQYF. Together with reference TRBV7-8 and TRBJ2-7, the CDR3 gives the full variable domain: GAGVSQSPRYKVAKRGQDVALRCDPISGHVSLFWYQQALGQGPEFLTYFQNEAQLDKSGLPSDRFFAERPEGSVSTLKIQRTQQEDSAVYLCASSWMDSSYEQYFGPGTRLTVT.

This clonotype was picked up a small number of times. The chain recombines TRBV7-9 with TRBJ1-1; the D gene is possibly TRBD1 (5 bases). V was pared by 4 bases and J by 0 bases, with 12 bases between. The V gene's germline CDR1 is SEHNR and CDR2 FQNEAQ (reference sequence). The CDR3 totals 15 residues. The CDR3 loop is CASSSAGGLNTEAFF. CDR3 bases: TGTGCCAGCAGCTCGGCGGGGGGACTGAACACTGAAGCTTTCTTT. The complete variable domain, with remaining parts taken from reference TRBV7-9 and TRBJ1-1, reads DTGVSQNPRHKITKRGQNVTFRCDPISEHNRLYWYRQTLGQGPEFLTYFQNEAQLEKSRLLSDRFSAERPKGSFSTLEIQRTEQGDSAMYLCASSSAGGLNTEAFFGQGTRLTVV.

The chain combines TRBV7-9 with TRBJ1-2, with 7 nucleotides matching TRBD1. CDR3 length: 14 residues. Germline CDR1 reads SEHNR; CDR2 reads FQNEAQ (reference sequence). V lost 8 bases, J lost 2 bases, and 8 bases stayed unmatched. CDR3 nucleotide sequence: TGTGCCAGCGCGCGACAGGGTTCAAACTATGGCTACACCTTC. Its protein is CASARQGSNYGYTF. Variable domain in full (rest from reference TRBV7-9 and TRBJ1-2): DTGVSQNPRHKITKRGQNVTFRCDPISEHNRLYWYRQTLGQGPEFLTYFQNEAQLEKSRLLSDRFSAERPKGSFSTLEIQRTEQGDSAMYLCASARQGSNYGYTFGSGTRLTVV.